What follows is one T cell receptor beta chain and its context. This record belongs to a study of Graves' ophthalmopathy and Graves' hyperthyroidism. Transcripts of RNA were the source for amplifying TCR beta CDR3 regions. An opening RT-PCR round employed HTBI primers and preceded a second-round multiplex PCR. TCRdb reprocessed the multiplex PCR reads via MiXCR and lists one record per CDR3 protein. The profile shows about 220,000 distinct CDR3 sequences, 20% to 25% of them singletons. CDR1 and CDR2 (germline): SNHLY, FYNNEI. There are 19 residues in the CDR3. V was pared by 3 bases and J by 0 bases, with 16 bases of the junction left unmatched.

The rearrangement links TRBV2 to TRBJ2-5; TRBD2 matches 7 bases. Sequencing input: peripheral blood. The sequence was obtained from a woman between 45 and 60 years old with Graves' ophthalmopathy. For the CDR3, the DNA is TGTGCCAGCAGTGATCGTCTGGGTCTAGCGGACACGTACCAAGAGACCCAGTACTTC. Its translation: CASSDRLGLADTYQETQYF.